This T cell receptor beta chain stems from a study of persistence of HIV-infected CD4 T cells. Sequencing used immunoSEQ version 4 in survey mode. Genomic DNA was diluted to roughly 9.4 ng/uL, up to 1 ug per sample. Libraries were prepared by immunoSEQ multiplex PCR; TCRdb keeps only in-frame clonotypes and omits some of them. The sample comprises about 16,000 clones, roughly two thirds of which are singletons, and roughly 8% rests with the top ten. This clone appeared a few times. The antigen is undetermined. V lost 5 bases, J lost 10 bases, and 12 bases lay in between. The CDR3 covers 13 residues. Per germline, CDR1 SGHTA and CDR2 FQGTGA. The study, taken as a whole, reports: TCR analyses could not target the rare provirus-carrying CMV-responding cells. Compared with CD3/CD28-stimulated cells, CMV- and Gag-responding cells showed lower TCRbeta richness.

The stimulus was lysate of CMV-infected fibroblasts, about 10 ug/mL. Sorting of responding CD4+ T cells relied on upregulated CD40 ligand together with CD69. Plasma HIV-1 RNA stayed below 50 copies/mL for at least 4 years. The chain links TRBV7-3 to TRBJ1-6, with D perhaps TRBD1 (5 bases). Specimen: CD4+ T cells sorted from PBMCs after approximately 19-hour stimulation, collected from a patient who received antiretroviral therapy. This TCR was recovered from an adult woman with HIV who was CMV-seropositive. The CDR3 region is CASSRDGRSPLHF. The CDR3, as DNA: TGTGCCAGCAGCAGGGACGGGAGGTCACCCCTCCACTTT.